The rows below give T cell receptor beta chains drawn from one sample of a study of monozygotic twins with cystic fibrosis. Data came from immunoSEQ multiplex PCR; TCRdb stores just in-frame clones and leaves some out. The sample yields approximately 33,000 clones, 84% seen once. The sequenced sample was blood. These receptors were collected from a girl aged 2 to 10 with cystic fibrosis. The CDR3 runs from the conserved cysteine through the conserved F or W. The D gene is left open where the match is weak.

>TRBD1|14|TRBV5-1|TRBJ2-7
TGCGCCAGCAGGTCTCCTGGACAGGGCTACGAGCAGTACTTC
CASRSPGQGYEQYF
>.|16|TRBV5-6|TRBJ1-2
TGTGCCAGCAGCTTGGTTGCAGGGGATCGACTCTATGGCTACACCTTC
CASSLVAGDRLYGYTF
>TRBD1|17|TRBV14|TRBJ2-6
TGTGCCAGCAGCCCCCGGGACAGGGTAAATGGGGCCAACGTCCTGACTTTC
CASSPRDRVNGANVLTF
>.|16|TRBV5-6|TRBJ2-3
TGTGCCAGCAGCTTGCCAGGTCCGGGGAGCACAGATACGCAGTATTTT
CASSLPGPGSTDTQYF
>.|15|TRBV5-4|TRBJ1-6
TGTGCCAGCAGCTTGGCTTTTGCGGGTAATTCACCCCTCCACTTT
CASSLAFAGNSPLHF
>.|13|TRBV7-3|TRBJ2-3
TGTGCCAGCAGCTTATCTAGGACAGATACGCAGTATTTT
CASSLSRTDTQYF
>.|13|TRBV2|TRBJ1-2
TGTGCCAGCAGCGATGACAGTCTCTATGGCTACACCTTC
CASSDDSLYGYTF
>.|15|TRBV9|TRBJ2-7
TGTGCCAGCAGCCCCGGGCCCCCGGGCGACTACGAGCAGTACTTC
CASSPGPPGDYEQYF
>TRBD1|15|TRBV6-5|TRBJ2-1
TGTGCCAGCAGCCCCCGGGACAGGGGGGTGAATGAGCAGTTCTTC
CASSPRDRGVNEQFF
>.|13|TRBV4-3|TRBJ2-7
TGCGCCAGCGGACTGAGGGGGACTGACGAGCAGTACTTC
CASGLRGTDEQYF